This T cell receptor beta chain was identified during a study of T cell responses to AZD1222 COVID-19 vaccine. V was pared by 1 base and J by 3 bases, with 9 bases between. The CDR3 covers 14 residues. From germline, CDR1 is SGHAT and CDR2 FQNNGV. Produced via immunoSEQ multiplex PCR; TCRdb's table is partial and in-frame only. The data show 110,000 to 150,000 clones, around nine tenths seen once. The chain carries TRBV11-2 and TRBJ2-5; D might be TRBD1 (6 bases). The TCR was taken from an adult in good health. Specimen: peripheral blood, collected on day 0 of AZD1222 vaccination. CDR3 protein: CASSLGTEKETQYF. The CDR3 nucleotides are TGTGCCAGCAGCTTAGGGACAGAAAAAGAGACCCAGTACTTC.